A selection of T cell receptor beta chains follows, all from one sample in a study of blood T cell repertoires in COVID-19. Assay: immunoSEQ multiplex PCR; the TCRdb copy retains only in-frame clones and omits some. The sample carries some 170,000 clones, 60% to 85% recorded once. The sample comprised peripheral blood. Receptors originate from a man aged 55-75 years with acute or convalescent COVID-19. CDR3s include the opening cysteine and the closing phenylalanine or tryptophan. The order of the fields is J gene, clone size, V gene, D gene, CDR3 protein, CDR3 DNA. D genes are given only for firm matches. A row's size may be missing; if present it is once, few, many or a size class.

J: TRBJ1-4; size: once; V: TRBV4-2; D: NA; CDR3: CASSQEPGHREKLFF; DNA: TGTGCCAGCAGCCAAGAACCGGGACATCGTGAAAAACTGTTTTTT
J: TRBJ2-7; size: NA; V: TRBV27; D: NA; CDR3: CASRSGPSPYEQYF; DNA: TGTGCCAGCAGGTCAGGGCCTTCACCCTACGAGCAGTACTTC
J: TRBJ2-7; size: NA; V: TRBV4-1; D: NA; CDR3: CASSQEVSEQVYEQYF; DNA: TGCGCCAGCAGCCAAGAGGTTTCGGAACAGGTCTACGAGCAGTACTTC
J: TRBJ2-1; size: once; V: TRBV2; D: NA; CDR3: CASRGQHYNEQFF; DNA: TGTGCCAGCAGGGGACAACACTACAATGAGCAGTTCTTC
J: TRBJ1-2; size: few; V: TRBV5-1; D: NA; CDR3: CASSLAGIIGSGGYTF; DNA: TGCGCCAGCAGCTTGGCCGGTATAATAGGGAGTGGAGGCTACACCTTC
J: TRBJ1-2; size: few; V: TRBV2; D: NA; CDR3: CASSTRVPGYTF; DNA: TGTGCCAGCAGTACCAGGGTCCCCGGCTACACCTTC
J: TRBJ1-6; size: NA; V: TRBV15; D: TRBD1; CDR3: CATSRDRNNSPLHF; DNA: TGTGCCACCAGCAGGGACAGGAATAATTCACCCCTCCACTTT
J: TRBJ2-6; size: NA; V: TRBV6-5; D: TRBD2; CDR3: CASNGGTGANVLTF; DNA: TGTGCCAGCAACGGGGGGACTGGGGCCAACGTCCTGACTTTC
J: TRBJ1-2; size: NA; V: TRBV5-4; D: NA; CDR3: CASTIQDRAGDYGYTF; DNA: TGTGCCAGCACCATTCAGGATCGGGCGGGAGACTATGGCTACACCTTC
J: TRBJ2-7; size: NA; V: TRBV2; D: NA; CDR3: CASSEAAGNEQYF; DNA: TGTGCCAGCAGTGAAGCGGCGGGGAACGAGCAGTACTTC
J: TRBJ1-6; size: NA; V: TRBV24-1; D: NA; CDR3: CATSDPGTPNSPLHF; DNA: TGTGCCACCAGTGATCCCGGGACACCTAATTCACCCCTCCACTTT
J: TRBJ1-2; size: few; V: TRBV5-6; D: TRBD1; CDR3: CAAAGTGSADGYTF; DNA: TGTGCCGCCGCCGGGACAGGGTCCGCGGATGGCTACACCTTC
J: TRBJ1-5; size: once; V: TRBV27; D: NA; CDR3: CASSLGGSQPQHF; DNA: TGTGCCAGCAGTTTAGGGGGGAGTCAGCCCCAGCATTTT
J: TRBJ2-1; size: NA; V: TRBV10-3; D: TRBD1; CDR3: CATLGDRSYNEQFF; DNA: TGTGCCACCCTGGGGGACAGGTCCTACAATGAGCAGTTCTTC
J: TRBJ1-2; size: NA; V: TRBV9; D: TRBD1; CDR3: CASSVGQGVYGYTF; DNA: TGTGCCAGCAGCGTAGGACAGGGGGTCTATGGCTACACCTTC
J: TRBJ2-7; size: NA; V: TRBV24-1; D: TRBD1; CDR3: CATSDPGGFANEQYF; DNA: TGTGCCACCAGTGATCCAGGGGGTTTTGCCAACGAGCAGTACTTC
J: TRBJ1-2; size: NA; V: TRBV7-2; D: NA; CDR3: CASSLGAGVGYGYTF; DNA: TGTGCCAGCAGCTTAGGGGCAGGGGTTGGGTATGGCTACACCTTC
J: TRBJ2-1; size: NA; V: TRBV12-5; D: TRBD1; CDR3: CASGPGQGRVYNEQFF; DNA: TGTGCTAGTGGTCCGGGACAGGGGAGAGTATACAATGAGCAGTTCTTC